These 9 T cell receptor beta chains originate from one sample sequenced in a study of control samples from healthy donors and cancer patients. Measured with immunoSEQ multiplex PCR; TCRdb has only the in-frame clones, and not every one. The table records some 97,000 clones, roughly 87% of them present only once. The sample comprised blood. The receptors derive from a woman aged 50 to 65 in good health.

This clone was detected once. The chain has TRBV3-1 (or the pseudogene TRBV3-2) and TRBJ2-2; D gene uncertain. The CDR3 length is 16 residues. Trimming pared 0 bases from V and 5 bases from J, leaving 13 bases between. Germline CDR1 LGHDT, CDR2 YNNKEL (reference sequence). This chain's CDR3 is CASSQDSYSGTGELFF. The DNA for the CDR3 is TGTGCCAGCAGCCAAGATAGTTATAGTGGGACCGGGGAGCTGTTTTTT.

The V call is TRBV7-2, the J call TRBJ2-7; D gene ambiguous. V was clipped by 5 bases and J by 0 bases, with 11 bases between them. The germline V gene encodes CDR1 SGHTA and CDR2 FQGNSA. The CDR3 consists of 14 residues. The CDR3 protein is CASSDTMRSYEQYV. In nucleotides, the CDR3 is TGTGCCAGCAGCGACACTATGCGCTCCTACGAGCAGTACGTC.

V is TRBV30 and J is TRBJ2-1; tentatively, D is TRBD2 (7 bases). Germline assignment: CDR1 GTSNPN and CDR2 SVGIG (reference sequence). The CDR3 has 15 residues. V gave up 3 bases and J gave up 7 bases, with 19 bases separating them. The DNA for the CDR3 is TGTGCCTGGAGGCAACGGAGGGGGGGCCTGAATGAGCAGTTCTTC. The encoded protein is CAWRQRRGGLNEQFF. The full variable domain, rest sourced from reference TRBV30 and TRBJ2-1, is SQTIHQWPATLVQPVGSPLSLECTVEGTSNPNLYWYRQAAGRGLQLLFYSVGIGQISSEVPQNLSASRPQDRQFILSSKKLLLSDSGFYLCAWRQRRGGLNEQFFGPGTRLTVL.

The V and J genes are TRBV4-1 and TRBJ2-7; D not certain. The CDR3 spans 17 residues. Germline CDR1 MGHRA, CDR2 YSYEKL. Between the trimmed V and J ends, which lost 3 bases and 4 bases, there was a span of 22 bases. The CDR3 nucleotides read TGCGCCAGCAGCCAGGCCCCGGAACCCACTTATCGGTACGAGCAGTACTTC. This translates into CASSQAPEPTYRYEQYF.

The chain combines TRBV30 with TRBJ1-2; no clear D. The CDR3 covers 13 residues. V was cut by 1 base and J by 4 bases, with 10 bases left in between. Per the germline V gene, CDR1 is GTSNPN and CDR2 is SVGIG (reference sequence). CDR3 in DNA: TGTGCCTGGAGTGCCGGTCGGGGCTATGGCTACACCTTC. It encodes CAWSAGRGYGYTF.

The V call is TRBV28, the J call TRBJ2-5; perhaps TRBD1 as D (6 bases). The CDR3 runs 14 residues. Trimming removed 4 bases from V and 5 bases from J, with 14 bases in between. CDR1 and CDR2 from the germline V gene are MDHEN and SYDVKM. DNA of the CDR3: TGTGCCAGCAGTTCCCGTCGAAGGGGGGAGACCCAGTACTTC. Translated: CASSSRRRGETQYF.

The chain joins TRBV5-1 to TRBJ1-1; weak D call: TRBD1 (6 bases). The germline CDR1 and CDR2 sequences are SGHRS and YFSETQ. This CDR3 spans 17 amino acids. Trimming removed 6 bases from V and 0 bases from J, with 21 bases in between. CDR3 region: CASKRGDLGHLNTEAFF. CDR3 in DNA: TGCGCCAGCAAGAGGGGGGATCTGGGACACCTGAACACTGAAGCTTTCTTT.

This chain links TRBV2 with TRBJ2-2; D is possibly TRBD2 (5 bases). Looked up from germline, CDR1 is SNHLY and CDR2 is FYNNEI. The V gene lost 8 bases and the J gene lost 7 bases, with 17 bases spanning the gap. There are 14 residues in the CDR3. The CDR3 DNA reads TGTGCCAGCGGCCCCCTAGCCATGGGCGGGGAGCTGTTTTTT. It specifies CASGPLAMGGELFF.

This clone was counted a few times. This chain joins TRBV15 and TRBJ1-1; D gene uncertain. Germline CDR1 reads LNHNV; CDR2 reads YYDKDF (reference sequence). The V end was cut by 1 base, the J end by 1 base, with 7 bases between. This CDR3 is built from 14 residues. DNA of the CDR3: TGTGCCACCAGCAGAGGGCCAGGGAACACTGAAGCTTTCTTT. This encodes CATSRGPGNTEAFF.